Here is one TCR beta chain with its context. No antigen is known for it. The input lacks base qualities; no much larger clone sits a single base away. These data originate in a study of T cells after yellow fever vaccination (dated by TCRdb to between 2019 and 2020). A note on the overall study: The SMART-Seq v4 Ultra Low Input RNA kit was used to prepare libraries from fractions with low cell numbers. Blood was drawn at multiple timepoints before and after primary and secondary immunization, with bulk PBMC replicates and cell subsets isolated. Bulk TCR alpha and beta repertoires were sequenced longitudinally to track T-cell clones before and after primary and booster YFV17D yellow fever vaccination. The cohort comprised two healthy male donors, one aged 18 to 30 and one aged 30 to 40 years.

What the research found in general, with its limitations: A small share of clonotypes occurred in both CD4 and CD8 compartments, likely arising from convergent recombination. Computational filtering was needed because FACS-sorted repertoires could contain abundant contaminating clonotypes from the bulk population. After the booster, most clones that had expanded after primary vaccination were detected again (around 97% of CD4 and around nine tenths of CD8), suggesting broad maintenance of memory. The secondary T-cell response was weaker than the primary response but faster, peaking on day 5 instead of day 15. The study included only a couple of donors, which limits how far the findings can be generalized.

Sequenced on an Illumina NovaSeq 6000. TCR cDNA was made using 5'RACE template switching, a step that added a universal primer site and unique molecular identifiers. Priming for cDNA synthesis came from both the TCR alpha and TCR beta constant segments. Libraries were amplified in two PCR steps, with sample barcodes and sequencing adapters added in the second step. Sequencing of the libraries was done on either Illumina HiSeq 2500 (2x100 bp) or NovaSeq (2x150 bp). The source study handled its data this way. MIGEC was used to demultiplex reads and collapse the reads into UMI consensus sequences, and MiXCR was used for V(D)J alignment. Using edgeR on replicate PBMC samples, clonotypes were called vaccine-responding if FDR was below 0.01 and the log2 fold change was above 5 up to day 15. Each bulk clonotype received a CD4 or CD8 identity based on whether the sequenced CD4 or CD8 repertoire contained that clonotype at higher abundance. The raw public reads went through TCRdb reprocessing: fastp at Q25, MiXCR clone calling, in-frame beta chains kept. Rows are combined by CDR3 protein, so each entry shows the most common genes and DNA. TCRdb, not the authors, supplied the V and J calls. The sample table records about 300,000 distinct CDR3 sequences; approximately 3.9% of these occur just once. Of the sample, around 24% is held by the ten largest clones.

After removal of 0 bases from V and 6 bases from J, the junction retains 3 bases not matched to a gene. The germline V gene (reference sequence) sets CDR1 to LGHDT and CDR2 to YNNKEL. There are 14 amino acids in the CDR3, from cysteine to phenylalanine inclusive. Just CDR3 DNA is preserved here, 42 bases in frame from base 1. The intended sense of this specimen's treatment or condition label: live attenuated yellow fever vaccine strain. At every blood-draw timepoint, two biological replicates of bulk PBMCs were collected. A standard Ficoll-Paque protocol was used to isolate PBMCs from peripheral blood. RNA was extracted with TriZol from bulk PBMCs, CD4 and CD8 fractions, and dextramer-positive and dextramer-negative fractions.

This chain joins TRBV3-1 to TRBJ2-7, with 9 middle bases fitting TRBD2. The sequence came from a man aged 18-30 years who received the YFV17D yellow fever vaccine. The sample here was PBMCs, taken 5 days after the yellow fever booster vaccination. The CDR3 reads CASSQDWTSVEQYF. The bases are TGTGCCAGCAGCCAAGATTGGACTAGCGTCGAGCAGTACTTC.